The 6 T cell receptor beta chains given below trace back to one sample, sequenced in a study of cytomegalovirus exposure and HLA in healthy donors. PCR employed 60 Vbeta and 13 Jbeta primers. The assay was immunoSEQ multiplex PCR, and TCRdb's table has in-frame clones only and misses some. The repertoire consists of approximately 210,000 clones, with roughly 80% occurring once and the leading ten covering approximately 0.4%. The specimen sequenced was PBMCs. The receptors stem from a male donor in good health and CMV-seropositive.

V usage is TRBV27 and J usage is TRBJ1-4, with 10 bases identical to TRBD1. The CDR3 runs to 16 residues. V lost 2 bases to trimming and J lost 8 bases; unmatched junction nucleotides: 8. Germline V lookup: CDR1 MNHEY, CDR2 SMNVEV (reference sequence). The CDR3 nucleotides are TGTGCCAGCAGTTTAGGGACAGGGGTCGCAGCCGAAAAACTGTTTTTT. Translation gives CASSLGTGVAAEKLFF.

This chain links TRBV10-3 with TRBJ2-7; perhaps TRBD2 as D (7 bases). Germline loops: CDR1 ENHRY, CDR2 SYGVKD. The CDR3 spans 14 residues. Between the trimmed V and J ends, which lost 5 bases and 5 bases, there was a span of 16 bases. The CDR3 region has the DNA TGTGCCATCAGTCCAGCGGGGACATCGAACGAGCAGTACTTC. This codes for CAISPAGTSNEQYF.

The chain recombines TRBV18 with TRBJ2-3; D perhaps matches TRBD2 (6 bases). The germline V and J ends were trimmed by 3 bases and 3 bases, with 13 bases remaining between them. CDR1 and CDR2 (germline): KGHSH, LQKENI. The length of the CDR3 is 15 residues. CDR3 sequence reads: CASSPGLEITDTQYF. The CDR3 nucleotides read TGTGCCAGCTCACCGGGACTGGAGATTACAGATACGCAGTATTTT.

Points on this clone: A junction end diverges from the germline sequence, so it may reflect a read error. The chain has TRBV5-6 and TRBJ1-2; no definite D call. Germline values: CDR1 SGHDT, CDR2 YYEEEE. The CDR3 covers 14 residues. The CDR3: CASSLGSANYGYAF. CDR3 DNA sequence: TGTGCCAGCAGCTTGGGGAGTGCTAACTACGGCTACGCCTTC.

In this sample, this clone turned up once. CDR3 DNA: TGCGCCAGCAGCTTGCAGGGGACAAGCACAGATACGCAGTATTTT. Amino acid sequence: CASSLQGTSTDTQYF. The rearrangement uses TRBV5-1 and TRBJ2-3; TRBD1 might be the D (6 bases). Germline loops: CDR1 SGHRS, CDR2 YFSETQ. V was clipped by 1 base and J by 0 bases, with 9 bases between them. The CDR3 totals 15 residues.

The V and J genes are TRBV7-2 and TRBJ1-5; 7 bases align to TRBD1. V shed 8 bases, J shed 7 bases, and the junction held 8 bases outside the gene matches. Germline CDR1 and CDR2: SGHTA and FQGNSA. The CDR3 is made up of 13 amino acids. CDR3 residues: CASRQGPNQPQHF. CDR3 coding DNA: TGTGCCAGCCGACAGGGCCCAAACCAGCCCCAGCATTTT.